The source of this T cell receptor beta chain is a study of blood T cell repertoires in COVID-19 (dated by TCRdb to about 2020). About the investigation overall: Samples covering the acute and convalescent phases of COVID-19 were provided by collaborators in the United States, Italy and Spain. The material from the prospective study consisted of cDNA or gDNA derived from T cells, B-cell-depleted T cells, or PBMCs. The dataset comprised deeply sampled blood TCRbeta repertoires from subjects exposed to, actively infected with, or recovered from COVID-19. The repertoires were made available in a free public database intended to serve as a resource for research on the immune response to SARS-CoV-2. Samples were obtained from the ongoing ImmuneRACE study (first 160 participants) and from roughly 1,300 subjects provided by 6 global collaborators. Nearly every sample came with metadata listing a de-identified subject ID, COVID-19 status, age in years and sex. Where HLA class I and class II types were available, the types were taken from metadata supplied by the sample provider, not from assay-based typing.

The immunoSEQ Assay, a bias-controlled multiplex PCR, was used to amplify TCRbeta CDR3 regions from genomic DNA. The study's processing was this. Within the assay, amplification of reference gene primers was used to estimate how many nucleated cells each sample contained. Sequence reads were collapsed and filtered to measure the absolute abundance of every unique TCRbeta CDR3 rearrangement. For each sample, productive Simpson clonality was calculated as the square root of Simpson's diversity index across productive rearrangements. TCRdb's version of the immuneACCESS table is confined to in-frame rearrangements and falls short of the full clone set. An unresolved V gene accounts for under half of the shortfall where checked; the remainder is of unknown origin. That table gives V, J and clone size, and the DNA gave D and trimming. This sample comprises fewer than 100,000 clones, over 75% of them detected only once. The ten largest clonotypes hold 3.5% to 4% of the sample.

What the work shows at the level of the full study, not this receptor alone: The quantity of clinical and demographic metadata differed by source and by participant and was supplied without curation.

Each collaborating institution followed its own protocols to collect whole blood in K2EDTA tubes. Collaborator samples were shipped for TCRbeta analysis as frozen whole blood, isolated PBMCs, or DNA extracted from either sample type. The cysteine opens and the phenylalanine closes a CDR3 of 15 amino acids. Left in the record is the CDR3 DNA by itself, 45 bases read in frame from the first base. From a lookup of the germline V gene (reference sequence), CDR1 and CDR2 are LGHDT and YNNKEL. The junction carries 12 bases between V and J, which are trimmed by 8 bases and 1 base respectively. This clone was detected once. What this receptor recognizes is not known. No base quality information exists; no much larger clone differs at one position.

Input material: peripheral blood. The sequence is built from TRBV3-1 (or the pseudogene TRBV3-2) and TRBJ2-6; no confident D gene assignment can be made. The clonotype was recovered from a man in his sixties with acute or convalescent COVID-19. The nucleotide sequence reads TGTGCCAGCTCGGAGTTCGAGTCTGGGGCCAACGTCCTGACTTTC. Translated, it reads CASSEFESGANVLTF.